The clone carrying this T cell receptor (beta chain) turned up a few times. Its specificity is not known. The data were taken from a study of beta chain features in type 1 diabetes. Points from the study as a whole: Insertion counts at VDJ junctions were lower in type 1 diabetes patients, who also showed more deletions there. Comparison showed that naive, central memory and Treg TCRB repertoires appeared more similar among patients than among healthy donors. When Type 1 diabetes patients were examined, their TCRB CDR3s proved moderately but significantly shorter in all four CD4+ subsets.

Sequenced material consisted of expressed TCRB transcripts (all of the isolated RNA was reverse transcribed). Assay: immunoSEQ multiplex PCR; the TCRdb copy retains only in-frame clones and omits some. Of under 300,000 clones listed, roughly 8% are singletons. The CDR3 is 13 residues long. V was trimmed by 6 bases and J by 2 bases, leaving 10 bases between them. Germline V gene lookup returns CDR1 KGHSH and CDR2 LQKENI. Staining for CD45RO/CCR7/CD25/CD127/CD95/CD27 allowed sorting of CD4+ naive, central memory, regulatory and stem cell-like memory cells. The chain uses TRBV18 and TRBJ2-5, with D unresolved. Sequenced: central memory CD4+ T cells from blood. The TCR sequence derives from a woman in her late teens or twenties in good health. The chain's CDR3 is CASSVVVQETQYF. The CDR3 bases are TGTGCCAGCTCGGTCGTGGTTCAAGAGACCCAGTACTTC.